The rows below give T cell receptor beta chains drawn from one sample of a study of T-cell memory formation after mild COVID-19. TCRdb re-called the 5' RACE reads through MiXCR, storing one row per CDR3 protein. The repertoire includes under 35,000 distinct CDR3 sequences, around a fifth of them detected once, and more than 1.5% sits in the top ten. The sample was PBMCs or a T cell subset sorted from them (not recorded which). Receptor source: an adult who had mild COVID-19 (a few samples of this study predate the infection). Cell type and time point are not known. CDR3s include the opening cysteine and the closing phenylalanine or tryptophan. The D gene is left open where the match is weak. Clone size is given for some rows only: seen once, a few or many times, or a class if the clone is expanded.

v_call	clone_size	j_call	d_call	cdr3_length	cdr3_aa	cdr3_nt
TRBV7-2	many	TRBJ1-1	-	14	CASRTRGMNTEAFF	TGTGCCAGTCGGACCAGGGGTATGAACACTGAAGCTTTCTTT
TRBV2	many	TRBJ1-1	-	16	CASSEGNAGPNTEAFF	TGTGCCAGCAGTGAAGGGAACGCAGGGCCAAACACTGAAGCTTTCTTT
TRBV12-3/TRBV12-4	-	TRBJ1-6	-	14	CASKPGEYNSPLHF	TGTGCCAGCAAACCAGGGGAATACAATTCACCCCTCCACTTT
TRBV20-1	many	TRBJ1-6	TRBD1	16	CSATGGPSFYNSPLHF	TGCAGTGCTACAGGGGGCCCCTCGTTCTATAATTCACCCCTCCACTTT
TRBV19	many	TRBJ2-2	TRBD2	17	CASSRKDGRALAGELFF	TGTGCCAGTAGTAGGAAGGACGGGAGGGCCCTCGCCGGGGAGCTGTTTTTT
TRBV4-1	many	TRBJ2-1	TRBD2	16	CASSQLRLAVYNEQFF	TGCGCCAGCAGCCAACTTAGACTAGCGGTCTACAATGAGCAGTTCTTC
TRBV7-6	many	TRBJ2-1	TRBD1	16	CASSLLPDREINEQFF	TGTGCCAGCAGCCTTTTGCCCGACAGGGAGATCAATGAGCAGTTCTTC
TRBV25-1	-	TRBJ2-1	TRBD2	17	CASSERTSANFKNEQFF	TGTGCCAGCAGTGAGAGGACTAGCGCTAATTTCAAGAATGAGCAGTTCTTC
TRBV7-6	many	TRBJ1-3	-	14	CASSRQVSGNTIYF	TGTGCCAGCAGCCGACAGGTCTCTGGAAACACCATATATTTT
TRBV15	many	TRBJ2-2	-	17	CATSRLSTNLTTGELFF	TGTGCCACCAGCAGACTTAGCACGAACTTAACGACCGGGGAGCTGTTTTTT
TRBV12-5	many	TRBJ1-1	TRBD1	16	CASGLTRTGLNTEAFF	TGTGCTAGTGGTTTGACCCGGACAGGGTTGAACACTGAAGCTTTCTTT
TRBV5-4	few	TRBJ2-7	TRBD2	14	CASIIAGGTSEQYF	TGTGCCAGCATCATAGCGGGAGGGACCTCCGAGCAGTACTTC
TRBV7-9	-	TRBJ1-1	TRBD1	16	CASSLGRGTGFTEAFF	TGTGCCAGCAGCTTAGGCCGGGGGACAGGGTTCACTGAAGCTTTCTTT
TRBV24-1	-	TRBJ2-5	-	14	CATSASDRSETQYF	TGTGCCACCAGTGCCAGTGACCGATCCGAGACCCAGTACTTC
TRBV4-3	many	TRBJ2-3	-	14	CASSQGADTDTQYF	TGCGCCAGCAGCCAAGGGGCCGACACAGATACGCAGTATTTT
TRBV19	many	TRBJ2-1	TRBD2	18	CASSRGLAGGAGYNEQFF	TGTGCCAGTAGTAGGGGACTAGCGGGAGGTGCAGGCTACAATGAGCAGTTCTTC
TRBV15	many	TRBJ2-1	-	18	CATSVRGPSARPHNEQFF	TGTGCCACCAGCGTCCGGGGACCGTCCGCCCGTCCCCACAATGAGCAGTTCTTC
TRBV6-2/TRBV6-3	-	TRBJ2-7	-	16	CASSYSVAGLTYEQYF	TGTGCCAGCAGTTACTCGGTGGCGGGACTCACCTACGAGCAGTACTTC
TRBV7-9	many	TRBJ2-6	TRBD1	18	CASSPGQGLSSGANVLTF	TGTGCCAGCAGCCCCGGACAGGGTTTGAGCTCTGGGGCCAACGTCCTGACTTTC
TRBV9	-	TRBJ2-2	-	11	CASRNPGELFF	TGTGCCAGCAGAAACCCCGGGGAGCTGTTTTTT
TRBV27	many	TRBJ1-4	-	14	CASSFQGKAEKLFF	TGTGCCAGCAGTTTCCAGGGAAAGGCTGAAAAACTGTTTTTT
TRBV12-3/TRBV12-4	many	TRBJ2-5	TRBD2	14	CASGTGGNQETQYF	TGTGCCAGCGGCACGGGGGGGAATCAAGAGACCCAGTACTTC
TRBV5-1	many	TRBJ2-1	-	15	CASSFQGVMTNEQFF	TGCGCCAGCAGCTTCCAAGGGGTGATGACCAATGAGCAGTTCTTC
TRBV15	many	TRBJ2-4	-	16	CATSRVGGQGKNIQYF	TGTGCCACCAGCAGAGTTGGGGGGCAAGGGAAAAACATTCAGTACTTC
TRBV4-1	-	TRBJ1-1	TRBD1	13	CASSQERQGEAFF	TGCGCCAGCAGCCAGGAACGACAGGGTGAAGCTTTCTTT
TRBV3-1	-	TRBJ1-3	-	15	CASSYHRDSGNTIYF	TGTGCCAGCAGCTATCACAGGGACTCTGGAAACACCATATATTTT
TRBV6-2/TRBV6-3	-	TRBJ1-1	TRBD1	14	CASSYWDRGQGAFF	TGTGCCAGCAGTTACTGGGACAGGGGGCAAGGAGCTTTCTTT
TRBV27	-	TRBJ1-5	-	16	CASSSSFDRFNQPQHF	TGTGCCAGCAGTTCCTCCTTCGACAGGTTCAATCAGCCCCAGCATTTT
TRBV20-1	-	TRBJ2-7	TRBD1	13	CSARGDSTYEQYF	TGCAGTGCTAGAGGGGACAGCACCTACGAGCAGTACTTC
TRBV4-1	-	TRBJ2-6	-	12	CASSGGANVLTF	TGCGCCAGCAGTGGTGGGGCCAACGTCCTGACTTTC
TRBV18	few	TRBJ2-3	-	16	CASSTGGGEAADTQYF	TGTGCCAGCTCTACAGGGGGGGGTGAAGCAGCAGATACGCAGTATTTT
TRBV7-9	many	TRBJ2-3	-	12	CASSPYTDTQYF	TGTGCCAGCAGCCCGTACACAGATACGCAGTATTTT
TRBV6-5	many	TRBJ2-7	TRBD1	14	CASRSGQGSYEQYF	TGTGCCAGCAGGTCGGGACAGGGGTCCTACGAGCAGTACTTC
TRBV29-1	many	TRBJ2-1	-	11	CSVEEQVEQFF	TGCAGCGTTGAAGAACAGGTTGAGCAGTTCTTC
TRBV12-3/TRBV12-4	many	TRBJ2-3	-	14	CASSFSAGTDTQYF	TGTGCCAGCAGTTTTAGCGCGGGCACAGATACGCAGTATTTT
TRBV12-3/TRBV12-4	many	TRBJ1-6	-	14	CASSKQGANSPLHF	TGTGCCAGCAGTAAGCAGGGCGCCAATTCACCCCTCCACTTT
TRBV9	many	TRBJ2-2	-	17	CASSARGTGNVAGELFF	TGTGCCAGCAGCGCCCGAGGCACAGGGAATGTAGCCGGGGAGCTGTTTTTT
TRBV20-1	many	TRBJ2-4	TRBD2	17	CSARVPKAGAAKNIQYF	TGCAGTGCTAGAGTGCCGAAAGCGGGAGCAGCCAAAAACATTCAGTACTTC
TRBV6-2/TRBV6-3	many	TRBJ1-1	-	12	CASSWLQGEAFF	TGTGCCAGCAGTTGGTTGCAGGGAGAAGCTTTCTTT
TRBV10-3	many	TRBJ2-7	TRBD1	16	CAISELPGQGRNEQYF	TGTGCCATCAGTGAGCTGCCGGGACAGGGTAGGAACGAGCAGTACTTC
TRBV2	many	TRBJ2-2	-	13	CASVGENTGELFF	TGTGCCAGCGTAGGAGAGAACACCGGGGAGCTGTTTTTT
TRBV7-2	many	TRBJ2-4	-	18	CASSLLPKLDLAKNIQYF	TGTGCCAGCAGCTTATTGCCGAAACTCGACCTAGCCAAAAACATTCAGTACTTC
TRBV7-6	few	TRBJ1-5	-	13	CASSRDINQPQHF	TGTGCCAGCAGCCGGGACATTAATCAGCCCCAGCATTTT
TRBV12-5	-	TRBJ2-1	TRBD2	14	CASGGASGSNEQFF	TGTGCTAGTGGGGGGGCTAGCGGGAGCAATGAGCAGTTCTTC
TRBV7-6	many	TRBJ1-5	TRBD1	15	CASSLSGGASQPQHF	TGTGCCAGCAGCTTATCAGGGGGCGCGAGTCAGCCCCAGCATTTT
TRBV14	many	TRBJ2-7	-	12	CASSHIYYEQYF	TGTGCCAGCAGCCACATTTACTACGAGCAGTACTTC
TRBV11-3	few	TRBJ2-1	TRBD1	16	CASSLDGTGVAGEQFF	TGTGCCAGCAGCTTAGACGGGACAGGGGTTGCAGGCGAGCAGTTCTTC
TRBV5-1	many	TRBJ2-3	-	15	CASSLGGGIADTQYF	TGCGCCAGCAGCTTGGGGGGAGGAATCGCAGATACGCAGTATTTT
TRBV7-9	many	TRBJ2-1	TRBD1	16	CASSTGGANIYNEQFF	TGTGCCAGCAGCACAGGGGGCGCAAATATCTACAATGAGCAGTTCTTC
TRBV20-1	-	TRBJ2-7	TRBD2	14	CSARVLADQMEQYF	TGCAGTGCTAGAGTTCTAGCGGACCAGATGGAGCAGTACTTC
TRBV5-1	many	TRBJ2-1	-	13	CASSKDRYNEQFF	TGCGCCAGCAGCAAGGACAGATACAATGAGCAGTTCTTC
TRBV18	many	TRBJ2-5	-	13	CASSPGWRETQYF	TGTGCCAGCTCACCAGGGTGGCGAGAGACCCAGTACTTC
TRBV7-8	medium-sized	TRBJ2-3	TRBD2	18	CASSLGGLAGGITDTQYF	TGTGCCAGCAGCTTAGGCGGACTAGCGGGAGGGATAACAGATACGCAGTATTTT
TRBV11-2	-	TRBJ2-7	-	16	CASSFRDTPWRDQQYF	TGTGCCAGCAGCTTCCGGGACACCCCTTGGCGCGATCAGCAGTACTTC
TRBV5-1	many	TRBJ2-5	TRBD2	16	CASSLAGGANQETQYF	TGCGCCAGCAGCTTGGCGGGGGGGGCCAATCAAGAGACCCAGTACTTC
TRBV29-1	many	TRBJ2-7	TRBD1	14	CSVVPSGTVYEQYF	TGCAGCGTGGTGCCCTCCGGGACAGTCTACGAGCAGTACTTC